Ten or more counts support the clone carrying this TCR beta chain. Its antigen is still unknown. The record originates from a study of T cells in Graves' hyperthyroidism and ophthalmopathy. Turning to the study itself: Peripheral blood samples were taken at initial diagnosis, prior to any treatment.

Study observations and caveats: Blood also carried most thyroid clonotypes expanded above 0.001. From stable hyperthyroidism, ophthalmopathy was separated by a 13 V-J model.

Authors of the study amplified TCR beta CDR3 regions from RNA transcripts. When the TCR CDR3 underwent first-round RT-PCR, the HTBI primer set was used. TCRdb reprocessed the multiplex PCR reads via MiXCR and lists one record per CDR3 protein. The repertoire holds 600,000 or so distinct CDR3 sequences, around 15% seen once, with 3.5% to 4% in the top ten. Germline loops: CDR1 MDHEN, CDR2 SYDVKM. CDR3 length: 15 residues. Unmatched junction bases numbered 6, after V lost 3 bases and J lost 5 bases. The sequencing sample was made of blood. This sequence originates from a woman aged 25-40 years with Graves' hyperthyroidism. The chain joins TRBV28 to TRBJ1-1; 10 positions match TRBD1. The chain's CDR3 is CASSFMGQGRTEAFF. The CDR3 DNA is TGTGCCAGCAGTTTTATGGGACAGGGGAGGACTGAAGCTTTCTTT.